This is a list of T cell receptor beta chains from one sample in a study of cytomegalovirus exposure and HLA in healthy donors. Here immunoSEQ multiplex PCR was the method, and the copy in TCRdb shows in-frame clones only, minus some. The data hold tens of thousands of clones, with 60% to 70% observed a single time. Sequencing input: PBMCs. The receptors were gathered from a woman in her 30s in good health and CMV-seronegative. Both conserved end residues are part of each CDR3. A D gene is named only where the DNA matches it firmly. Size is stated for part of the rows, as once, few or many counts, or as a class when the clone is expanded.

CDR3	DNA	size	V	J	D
CASSQGGQPQHF	TGTGCCAGCAGCCAAGGCGGACAGCCCCAGCATTTT	NA	TRBV14	TRBJ1-5	NA
CASSLTGDRGTEAFF	TGCGCCAGCAGCCTCACAGGGGATCGAGGCACTGAAGCTTTCTTT	NA	TRBV5-1	TRBJ1-1	TRBD1
CASSLDVLSANEQFF	TGTGCCAGCAGCTTAGATGTGTTAAGCGCCAATGAGCAGTTCTTC	NA	TRBV7-6	TRBJ2-1	NA
CASEQGVEQYF	TGTGCCAGCGAGCAGGGGGTAGAGCAGTACTTC	NA	TRBV6-5	TRBJ2-5	TRBD1
CAIAETGGTNEKLFF	TGTGCCATCGCAGAGACAGGGGGGACTAATGAAAAACTGTTTTTT	few	TRBV10-3	TRBJ1-4	TRBD1
CASGGGETQYF	TGTGCCAGTGGCGGTGGGGAGACCCAGTACTTC	NA	TRBV19	TRBJ2-5	NA
CASSLGTSRYNEQFF	TGTGCCAGCAGCCTAGGGACTAGCCGGTACAATGAGCAGTTCTTC	few	TRBV5-6	TRBJ2-1	TRBD2
CASSPRTSGDNEQFF	TGTGCCAGCAGCCCCCGGACTAGCGGGGACAATGAGCAGTTCTTC	NA	TRBV13	TRBJ2-1	TRBD2
CASSLDGGYYNEQFF	TGCGCCAGCAGCTTGGACGGGGGGTACTACAATGAGCAGTTCTTC	few	TRBV5-1	TRBJ2-1	TRBD2
CASSQEARGRYEQFF	TGCGCCAGCAGCCAAGAAGCCAGGGGGCGGTATGAGCAGTTCTTC	once	TRBV4-3	TRBJ2-1	TRBD1
CASSLSGGLGNTDTQYF	TGTGCCAGCAGCTTGTCAGGGGGGCTCGGGAACACAGATACGCAGTATTTT	NA	TRBV5-4	TRBJ2-3	NA
CSVEETGWGVEQFF	TGCAGCGTTGAAGAGACGGGTTGGGGCGTTGAGCAGTTCTTC	NA	TRBV29-1	TRBJ2-1	NA
CSATWRGVTDTQYF	TGCAGCGCGACTTGGCGGGGGGTCACAGATACGCAGTATTTT	few	TRBV29-1	TRBJ2-3	TRBD2
CASSLVGGQAYEQYF	TGTGCCAGCAGTTTAGTGGGAGGCCAGGCCTACGAGCAGTACTTC	NA	TRBV27	TRBJ2-7	NA
CASTESSGRPREQFF	TGTGCCAGCACCGAATCTAGCGGGAGGCCCCGTGAGCAGTTCTTC	NA	TRBV28	TRBJ2-1	TRBD2
CASSPGEGTEAFF	TGTGCCAGCAGTCCAGGGGAAGGGACTGAAGCTTTCTTT	NA	TRBV2	TRBJ1-1	NA
CASSVPFGGGSYEQYF	TGTGCCAGCAGTGTACCCTTTGGCGGGGGATCATACGAGCAGTACTTC	few	TRBV2	TRBJ2-7	TRBD2
CASSQDRGGLIYF	TGTGCCAGCTCACAAGACAGGGGAGGCCTGATTTATTTT	NA	TRBV18	TRBJ2-3	TRBD1
CSVVVEASGRGEQYF	TGCAGCGTTGTAGTGGAAGCTAGCGGGAGGGGAGAGCAGTACTTC	NA	TRBV29-1	TRBJ2-7	TRBD2
CASSPGGSLGNTEAFF	TGTGCCAGCTCACCGGGAGGGAGCCTAGGGAACACTGAAGCTTTCTTT	NA	TRBV18	TRBJ1-1	NA
CASSSLTPNKETQYF	TGCGCCAGCAGCTCTCTGACACCGAACAAAGAGACCCAGTACTTC	NA	TRBV5-1	TRBJ2-5	NA
CASSLWGERETQYF	TGTGCCAGCAGCCTCTGGGGGGAGAGGGAGACCCAGTACTTC	NA	TRBV27	TRBJ2-5	NA
CASSPTGTENTEAFF	TGTGCCAGCTCACCAACCGGGACAGAGAACACTGAAGCTTTCTTT	NA	TRBV18	TRBJ1-1	TRBD1
CASSFRAGKFYGYTF	TGTGCCAGCAGCTTTCGGGCAGGGAAGTTTTATGGCTACACCTTC	few	TRBV13	TRBJ1-2	NA
CASSAAWINEQFF	TGTGCCAGCAGCGCGGCATGGATCAATGAGCAGTTCTTC	NA	TRBV7-3	TRBJ2-1	NA
CASIPRGSGSLETQYF	TGTGCCAGCATCCCCAGGGGTAGCGGGAGCCTGGAGACCCAGTACTTC	few	TRBV28	TRBJ2-5	TRBD2
CSVRGLYGYEQYF	TGCAGCGTTAGGGGTTTGTACGGATACGAGCAGTACTTC	NA	TRBV29-1	TRBJ2-7	NA
CASSGLAGNSYEQYF	TGTGCCAGCAGCGGACTAGCGGGGAACTCCTACGAGCAGTACTTC	few	TRBV7-6	TRBJ2-7	TRBD2
CASSLGNRVETQYF	TGCGCCAGCAGCTTGGGAAACAGGGTTGAGACCCAGTACTTC	NA	TRBV5-1	TRBJ2-5	NA
CASTGGVRTKNIQYF	TGCGCCAGCACAGGCGGGGTTAGAACCAAAAACATTCAGTACTTC	few	TRBV5-1	TRBJ2-4	NA
CAWSLSSPYYGYTF	TGTGCCTGGAGTCTATCTTCCCCCTACTATGGCTACACCTTC	NA	TRBV30	TRBJ1-2	NA
CASSQGSTYRVLTF	TGTGCCAGTAGTCAGGGATCTACCTATCGCGTCCTGACTTTC	NA	TRBV19	TRBJ2-6	NA
CASTNNEKLFF	TGTGCCAGCACTAATAATGAAAAACTGTTTTTT	once	TRBV25-1	TRBJ1-4	NA
CASSYRHSQITDTQYF	TGTGCCAGCAGCTATAGACACAGCCAAATCACAGATACGCAGTATTTT	NA	TRBV6-6	TRBJ2-3	NA
CASSPNRDTEAFF	TGTGCCAGCTCACCCAACCGGGACACTGAAGCTTTCTTT	NA	TRBV18	TRBJ1-1	NA